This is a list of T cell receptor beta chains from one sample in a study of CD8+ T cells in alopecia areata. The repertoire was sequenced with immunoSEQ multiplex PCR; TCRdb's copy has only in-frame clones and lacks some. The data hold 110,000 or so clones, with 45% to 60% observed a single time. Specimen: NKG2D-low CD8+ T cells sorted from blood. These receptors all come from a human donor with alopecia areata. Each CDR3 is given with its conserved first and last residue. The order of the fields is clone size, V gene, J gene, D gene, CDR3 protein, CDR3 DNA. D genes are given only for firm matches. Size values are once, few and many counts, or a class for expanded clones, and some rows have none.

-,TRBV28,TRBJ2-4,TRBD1,CASSFARQGLAKNIQYF,TGTGCCAGCAGTTTCGCAAGACAGGGCTTAGCCAAAAACATTCAGTACTTC
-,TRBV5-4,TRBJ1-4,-,CASSSERRDEKLFF,TGTGCCAGCAGCTCGGAAAGAAGGGATGAAAAACTGTTTTTT
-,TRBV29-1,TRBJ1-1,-,CSVGQGSGVGTEAFF,TGCAGCGTAGGCCAGGGATCCGGGGTCGGCACTGAAGCTTTCTTT
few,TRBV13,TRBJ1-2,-,CASSGYRENYGYTF,TGTGCCAGCAGCGGGTACCGGGAGAACTATGGCTACACCTTC
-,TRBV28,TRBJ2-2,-,CASCTKWGELFF,TGTGCCAGCTGCACCAAGTGGGGGGAGCTGTTTTTT
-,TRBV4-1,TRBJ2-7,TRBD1,CASSKSEMGGTGTDEQYF,TGCGCCAGCAGCAAAAGTGAAATGGGCGGGACAGGGACTGACGAGCAGTACTTC
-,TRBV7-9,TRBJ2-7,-,CASSSPPGQQAYEQYF,TGTGCCAGCAGCTCCCCACCTGGACAGCAGGCCTACGAGCAGTACTTC
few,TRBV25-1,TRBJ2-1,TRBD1,CASSPGQGANEQFF,TGTGCCAGCAGTCCGGGACAGGGGGCCAATGAGCAGTTCTTC
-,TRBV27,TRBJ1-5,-,CASSFGDPGNQPQHF,TGTGCCAGCAGTTTTGGTGATCCGGGCAATCAGCCCCAGCATTTT
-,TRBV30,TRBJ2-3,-,CAWSVTTDTQYF,TGTGCCTGGAGTGTTACAACAGATACGCAGTATTTT
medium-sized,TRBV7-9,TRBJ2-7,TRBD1,CASSSRDRGEREQYF,TGTGCCAGCAGCTCCCGGGACAGGGGGGAACGCGAGCAGTACTTC
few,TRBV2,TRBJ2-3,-,CACPGLEDTQYF,TGTGCCTGCCCGGGCCTTGAAGATACGCAGTATTTT
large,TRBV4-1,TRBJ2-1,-,CASSQGEGEQFF,TGCGCCAGCAGCCAAGGCGAGGGTGAGCAGTTCTTC
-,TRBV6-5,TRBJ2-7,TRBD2,CASSGTSYPYEQYF,TGTGCCAGCAGTGGGACTAGTTACCCATACGAGCAGTACTTC
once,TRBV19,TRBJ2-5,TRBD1,CASSISGGQETQYF,TGTGCCAGTAGTATATCAGGGGGCCAAGAGACCCAGTACTTC
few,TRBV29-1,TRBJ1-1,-,CSVEQGFTEAFF,TGCAGCGTTGAACAGGGTTTCACTGAAGCTTTCTTT
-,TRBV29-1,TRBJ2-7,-,CSVTGTQTSSLYEQYF,TGCAGCGTAACCGGGACGCAGACCAGTTCCCTCTACGAGCAGTACTTC
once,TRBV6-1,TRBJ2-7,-,CASSAVNEQYF,TGTGCCAGCAGCGCCGTGAACGAGCAGTACTTC
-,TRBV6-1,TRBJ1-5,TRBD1,CASSELGQGSKVQQPQHF,TGTGCCAGCAGTGAGCTGGGACAGGGGAGTAAGGTACAGCAGCCCCAGCATTTT
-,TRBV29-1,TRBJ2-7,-,CSATHSTLAYEQYF,TGCAGCGCCACCCACTCCACCCTTGCCTACGAGCAGTACTTC
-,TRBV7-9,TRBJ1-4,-,CASGLLGRGVEKLFF,TGTGCCAGCGGGTTGTTGGGACGCGGCGTTGAAAAACTGTTTTTT
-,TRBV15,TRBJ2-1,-,CATSRDRGIHIGSYNEQFF,TGTGCCACCAGCAGAGATCGGGGCATTCATATAGGCTCCTACAATGAGCAGTTCTTC
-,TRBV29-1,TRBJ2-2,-,CSVMGWTGELFF,TGCAGCGTAATGGGATGGACCGGGGAGCTGTTTTTT
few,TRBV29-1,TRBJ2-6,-,CSVEVAGANVLTF,TGCAGCGTTGAAGTTGCAGGGGCCAACGTCCTGACTTTC
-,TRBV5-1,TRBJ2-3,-,CASRYSEGLADTQYF,TGCGCCAGCCGCTATAGTGAGGGGCTCGCAGATACGCAGTATTTT
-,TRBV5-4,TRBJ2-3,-,CASLEASTDTQYF,TGTGCCAGCTTAGAAGCTAGCACAGATACGCAGTATTTT
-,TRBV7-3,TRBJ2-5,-,CASSHGLGTQYF,TGCGCCAGCAGCCACGGACTGGGGACCCAGTACTTC
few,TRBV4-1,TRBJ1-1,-,CASSLPGRTEAFF,TGCGCCAGCAGCTTACCGGGGAGGACTGAAGCTTTCTTT
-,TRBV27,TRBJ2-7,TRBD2,CASRITSGSYEQYF,TGTGCCAGCCGGATCACTAGCGGGAGCTACGAGCAGTACTTC
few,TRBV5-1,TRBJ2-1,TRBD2,CASSTTSGTYNEQFF,TGCGCCAGCAGCACAACTAGCGGGACATACAATGAGCAGTTCTTC
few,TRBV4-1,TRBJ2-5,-,CASSQVGKETQYF,TGCGCCAGCAGCCAAGTTGGGAAAGAGACCCAGTACTTC
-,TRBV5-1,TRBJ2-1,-,CASRDWVDEQFF,TGCGCCAGCAGGGACTGGGTTGATGAGCAGTTCTTC
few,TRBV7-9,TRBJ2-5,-,CASSLGLGLETQYF,TGTGCCAGCAGCTTAGGCCTGGGGCTGGAGACCCAGTACTTC
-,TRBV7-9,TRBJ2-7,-,CATGRISEQYF,TGTGCCACGGGTCGGATCTCCGAGCAGTACTTC
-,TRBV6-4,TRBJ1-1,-,CASSDSSGAEAFF,TGTGCCAGCAGTGACTCGTCCGGCGCTGAAGCTTTCTTT
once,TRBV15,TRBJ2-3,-,CATSRQGPSTDTQYF,TGTGCCACCAGCAGACAGGGCCCGAGCACAGATACGCAGTATTTT
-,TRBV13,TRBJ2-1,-,CASSPGDNEQFF,TGTGCCAGCAGCCCAGGGGACAATGAGCAGTTCTTC
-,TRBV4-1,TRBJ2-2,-,CASSPYEGGTGELFF,TGCGCCAGCAGCCCCTACGAAGGGGGGACCGGGGAGCTGTTTTTT
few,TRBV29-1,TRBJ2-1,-,CSVEVGQNNEQFF,TGCAGCGTTGAAGTTGGACAGAACAATGAGCAGTTCTTC
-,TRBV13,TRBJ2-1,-,CASSSPTSVSYNEQFF,TGTGCCAGCAGCTCCCCGACGTCCGTATCCTACAATGAGCAGTTCTTC
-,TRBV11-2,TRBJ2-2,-,CASSLFSPGELFF,TGTGCCAGCAGCTTATTTTCCCCCGGGGAGCTGTTTTTT
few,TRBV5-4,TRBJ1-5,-,CASSLDSAAGQPQHF,TGTGCCAGCAGCTTGGATTCAGCGGCGGGGCAGCCCCAGCATTTT
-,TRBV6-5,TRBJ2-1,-,CASRLGFPSYNEQFF,TGTGCCAGCCGACTGGGCTTCCCCTCCTACAATGAGCAGTTCTTC
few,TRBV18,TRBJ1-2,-,CASSPEALYGYTF,TGTGCCAGCTCACCGGAGGCCCTCTATGGCTACACCTTC
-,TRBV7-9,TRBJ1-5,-,CASSAPGDNQPQHF,TGTGCCAGCAGCGCCCCAGGGGACAATCAGCCCCAGCATTTT
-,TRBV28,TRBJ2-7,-,CASSLSSSYEQYF,TGTGCCAGCAGTTTATCCTCGTCCTACGAGCAGTACTTC
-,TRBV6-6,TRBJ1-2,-,CASSYRDLNGYTF,TGTGCCAGCAGTTACAGGGACCTCAATGGCTACACCTTC
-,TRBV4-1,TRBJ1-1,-,CASSQDLRRLNTEAFF,TGCGCCAGCAGCCAAGATCTCCGTCGGCTAAACACTGAAGCTTTCTTT
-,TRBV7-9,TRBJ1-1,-,CASSIGLNTEAFF,TGTGCCAGCAGCATTGGACTGAACACTGAAGCTTTCTTT
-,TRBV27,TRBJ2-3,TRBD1,CASSFLLTGRSTDTQYF,TGTGCCAGCAGTTTCCTCCTGACAGGGAGAAGCACAGATACGCAGTATTTT
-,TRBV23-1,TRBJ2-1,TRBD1,CASTTGPRSYNEQFF,TGCGCCAGCACGACAGGGCCCCGGTCCTACAATGAGCAGTTCTTC
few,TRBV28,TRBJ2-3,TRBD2,CASSPLAGLGGGQYF,TGTGCCAGCAGTCCCCTAGCGGGGCTTGGGGGGGGGCAGTATTTT
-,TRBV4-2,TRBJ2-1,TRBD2,CASSPSSGDYNEQFF,TGTGCCAGCAGCCCGTCTAGCGGGGACTACAATGAGCAGTTCTTC
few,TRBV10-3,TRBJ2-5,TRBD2,CATTAGLAGLETQYF,TGTGCCACCACCGCCGGACTAGCGGGATTAGAGACCCAGTACTTC
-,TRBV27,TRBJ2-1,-,CASSLSRNEQFF,TGTGCCAGCAGTCTGAGCAGAAATGAGCAGTTCTTC